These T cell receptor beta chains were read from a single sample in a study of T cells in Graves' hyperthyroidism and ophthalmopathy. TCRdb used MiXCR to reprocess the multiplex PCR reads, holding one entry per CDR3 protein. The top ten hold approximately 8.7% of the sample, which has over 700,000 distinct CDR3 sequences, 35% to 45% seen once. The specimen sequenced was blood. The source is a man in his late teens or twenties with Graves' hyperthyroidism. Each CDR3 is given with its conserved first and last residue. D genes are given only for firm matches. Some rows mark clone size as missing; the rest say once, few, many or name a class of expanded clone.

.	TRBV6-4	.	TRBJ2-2	CASSYELGARNTGELFF	TGTGCCAGCAGTTACGAGTTGGGGGCGCGGAACACCGGGGAGCTGTTTTTT
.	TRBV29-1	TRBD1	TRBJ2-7	CSVVKTGWGTYEQYF	TGCAGCGTTGTAAAGACAGGGTGGGGGACCTACGAGCAGTACTTC
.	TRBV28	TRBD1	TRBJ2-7	CASTPRDRGYEQYF	TGTGCCAGCACTCCGAGGGACAGGGGCTACGAGCAGTACTTC
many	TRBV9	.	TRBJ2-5	CASSVATTAQETQYF	TGTGCCAGCAGCGTAGCGACTACTGCTCAAGAGACCCAGTACTTC
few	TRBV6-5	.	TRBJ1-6	CASSYGRSNSPLHF	TGTGCCAGCAGTTACGGGCGGAGTAATTCACCCCTCCACTTT
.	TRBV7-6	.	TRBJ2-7	CASSLVANGSSEQYF	TGTGCCAGCAGCTTAGTGGCTAACGGGAGTTCCGAGCAGTACTTC
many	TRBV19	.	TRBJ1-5	CASSIVTNQPQHF	TGTGCCAGTAGTATAGTAACCAATCAGCCCCAGCATTTT
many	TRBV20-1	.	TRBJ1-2	CSAPFPDSANYGYTF	TGCAGTGCACCATTTCCGGACAGCGCAAACTATGGCTACACCTTC
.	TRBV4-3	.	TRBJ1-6	CASSQDTGNYNSPLHF	TGCGCCAGCAGCCAAGATACAGGAAACTATAATTCACCCCTCCACTTT
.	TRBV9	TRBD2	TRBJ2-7	CASSAASGGSYEQYF	TGTGCCAGCAGCGCGGCTAGCGGGGGCTCCTACGAGCAGTACTTC
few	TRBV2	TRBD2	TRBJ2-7	CASSATLGLAGEYEQYF	TGTGCCAGCAGCGCCACACTCGGACTAGCGGGGGAGTACGAGCAGTACTTC
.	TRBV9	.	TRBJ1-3	CASSVARGNTIYF	TGTGCCAGCAGCGTAGCCAGGGGTAACACCATATATTTT
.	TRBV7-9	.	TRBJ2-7	CASRQWAEGEQYF	TGTGCCAGCAGACAATGGGCGGAGGGGGAGCAGTACTTC
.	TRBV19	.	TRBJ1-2	CASSRDITGYTF	TGTGCCAGTAGTAGGGACATCACTGGCTACACCTTC
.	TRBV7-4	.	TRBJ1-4	CASSPSPSQSGLFF	TGCGCCAGCAGCCCAAGTCCTTCTCAATCAGGACTGTTTTTT
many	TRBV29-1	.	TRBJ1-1	CSVVHTEAFF	TGCAGCGTTGTGCACACTGAAGCTTTCTTT
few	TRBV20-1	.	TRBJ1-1	CSASPGPFSLEAFF	TGCAGTGCTAGTCCCGGACCCTTCTCCCTTGAAGCTTTCTTT
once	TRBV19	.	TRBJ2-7	CASSGGGFFEQYF	TGTGCCAGTAGTGGAGGGGGTTTCTTCGAGCAGTACTTC
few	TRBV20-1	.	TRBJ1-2	CSARGGRALVPYGYTF	TGCAGTGCTAGAGGCGGCAGGGCCCTAGTACCGTATGGCTACACCTTC
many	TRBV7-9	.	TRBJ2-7	CASSLGRGNEQYF	TGTGCCAGCAGCTTAGGCAGGGGTAACGAGCAGTACTTC
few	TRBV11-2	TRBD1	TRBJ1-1	CASSSTGGGNTEAFF	TGTGCCAGCAGCTCAACAGGGGGCGGGAACACTGAAGCTTTCTTT
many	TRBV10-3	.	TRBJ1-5	CAISEGQGQPQHF	TGTGCCATCAGTGAAGGGCAAGGCCAGCCCCAGCATTTT
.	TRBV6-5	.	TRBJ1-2	CATHARDGLGYTF	TGTGCCACCCATGCTCGGGATGGTCTTGGCTACACCTTC
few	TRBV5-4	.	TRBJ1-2	CASSQDRRQENYGYTF	TGTGCCAGCAGCCAAGATCGACGCCAGGAGAACTATGGCTACACCTTC
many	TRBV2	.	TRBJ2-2	CASRMEETGELFF	TGTGCCAGCAGGATGGAGGAAACCGGGGAGCTGTTTTTT
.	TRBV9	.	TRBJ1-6	CASSNRDLNSPLHF	TGTGCCAGCAGCAACCGGGATTTAAATTCACCCCTCCACTTT
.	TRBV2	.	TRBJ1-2	CASSGRRGKAYTF	TGTGCCAGCAGCGGACGCAGGGGAAAAGCCTACACCTTC
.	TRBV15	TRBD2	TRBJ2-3	CATSKKRESPTDTQYF	TGTGCCACCAGCAAGAAGCGGGAGAGCCCCACAGATACGCAGTATTTT
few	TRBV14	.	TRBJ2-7	CASSQGVGTVTYEQYF	TGTGCCAGCAGCCAAGGGGTCGGGACGGTGACCTACGAGCAGTACTTC
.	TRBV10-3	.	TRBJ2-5	CASSGRVSETQYF	TGTGCCAGCAGTGGGCGAGTCAGCGAGACCCAGTACTTC
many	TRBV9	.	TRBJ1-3	CASSVPGTGNTIYF	TGTGCCAGCAGCGTCCCGGGGACGGGAAACACCATATATTTT
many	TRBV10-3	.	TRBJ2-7	CAISDGSSTNEQYF	TGTGCCATCAGTGATGGGTCTAGTACGAACGAGCAGTACTTC